This entry lists 11 T cell receptor beta chains sequenced from one sample in a study of tumor-infiltrating lymphocytes in oesophageal squamous cell carcinoma (TCRdb year 2016). To prepare the library, PCR was applied. Sequencer: Illumina HiSeq 2000. TCRdb itself trimmed the public reads at Q25 with fastp, ran MiXCR and retained productive beta chains. Each entry is one CDR3 protein sequence, shown with its most common DNA and genes. This sample lists 15,000 to 19,000 distinct CDR3 sequences; under 70% were detected once. The top ten clones comprise about 38% of the sample. The source material was esophageal tumor tissue. These receptors were obtained from a female donor with esophageal squamous cell carcinoma.

This clonotype qualifies as medium-sized (0.01 to 0.1%). The chain joins TRBV28 to TRBJ2-7; TRBD2 aligns across 10 bases. The CDR3 consists of 15 residues. V lost 3 bases, J lost 3 bases, and 5 bases stayed unmatched. Germline CDR1 and CDR2: MDHEN and SYDVKM. CDR3 protein: CASSFSASGSYEQYF. Here the CDR3 DNA reads TGTGCCAGCAGTTTTTCGGCTAGCGGGAGCTACGAGCAGTACTTC.

This chain joins TRBV7-6 and TRBJ2-7; TRBD1 matches at 7 bases. V dropped 1 base and J dropped 4; count of bases not matched to a gene: 1. The CDR3 is 13 amino acids. The germline CDR1 and CDR2 sequences are SGHVS and FNYEAQ. The DNA for the CDR3 is TGTGCCAGCAGCTTAGGGGACAGATACGAGCAGTACTTC. Its protein is CASSLGDRYEQYF.

The chain carries TRBV10-1 and TRBJ2-7; TRBD2 matches at 11 bases. Looked up from germline, CDR1 is WNHNN and CDR2 is SYGVQD (reference sequence). The J segment lost 7 bases and the V segment lost 5 bases, leaving 10 bases of the junction unmatched. The CDR3 runs to 15 residues. CDR3 region: CASSPLAGGPKEQYF. The CDR3, as DNA: TGCGCCAGCAGTCCTTTAGCGGGAGGGCCGAAGGAGCAGTACTTC.

This sequence joins TRBV6-2 or TRBV6-3 and TRBJ1-4, with D perhaps matching TRBD1 (6 bases). Germline V gene lookup returns CDR1 MNHEY and CDR2 SVGEGT. Trimming stripped 0 bases from V and 14 bases from J, with 19 bases between. The CDR3 has 15 amino acids. The CDR3 loop reads CASSYSRTGPKELFF. CDR3 coding DNA: TGTGCCAGCAGTTACTCGAGAACAGGGCCAAAAGAGCTGTTTTTT.

J is TRBJ2-4 and V is TRBV6-6, with 11 bases aligning to TRBD2. The germline V gene has CDR1 MNHNY and CDR2 SVGAGI (reference sequence). The CDR3 has 17 residues. Trimming cost V 7 bases and J 5 bases; bases outside gene matches: 13. The DNA for the CDR3 is TGTGCCAGCACCGTTCGGTCTAGCGGGAGGAGCCAAAACATTCAGTACTTC. It is translated as CASTVRSSGRSQNIQYF.

V and J are TRBV11-2 and TRBJ2-1; 9 bases are a match to TRBD2. The end of the DNA fits TRBJ2-7 better, so the J call may be wrong. The length of the CDR3 is 17 residues. Germline loops: CDR1 SGHAT, CDR2 FQNNGV. The CDR3 loop reads CASSSRGLLAGLYEQYF. The CDR3 coding sequence is TGTGCCAGCAGCTCCCGGGGATTGCTAGCGGGATTGTACGAGCAGTACTTC.

This clonotype was seen more than once but under ten times. The conserved phenylalanine or tryptophan normally closing the CDR3 is absent here, so this likely arose from a read error. The DNA is left out, because the CDR3 cannot be placed on it with certainty; the CDR3 is given as TCRdb lists it. The rearrangement uses TRBV7-2 and TRBJ2-6; TRBD1, the table's D call, lacks a check against the DNA. Germline CDR1 SGHTA, CDR2 FQGNSA. The CDR3 numbers 18 amino acids, ends counted. The chain's CDR3 is CASSPDRAEAKNIQYFGA.

This chain links TRBV7-9 with TRBJ2-3; 8 bases map to TRBD2. The DNA end favors TRBJ2-1, so the J call may be wrong. This CDR3 region has 16 residues. The germline CDR1 and CDR2 sequences are SEHNR and FQNEAQ (reference sequence). This CDR3 reads CATREGRGAGYNEQFF. The CDR3 bases are TGTGCCACTCGAGAGGGGCGGGGGGCGGGCTACAATGAGCAGTTCTTC.

This clonotype was counted a few times. The V call is TRBV7-4, the J call TRBJ2-5; no clear D. The end of the DNA is better explained by TRBJ2-7, so the J call may be wrong. CDR1 and CDR2 (germline): SGHVT, SQSDAQ. The CDR3 sequence is 12 residues long. The CDR3 nucleotides read TGTGCCAGCAGCTTAGTCTTGGGCGAGCAGTACTTC. It codes for CASSLVLGEQYF.

This clonotype was seen a few times. A junction end diverges from the germline sequence, so it may reflect a read error. The rearrangement joins TRBV7-9 to TRBJ2-3, with D perhaps TRBD2 (6 bases). CDR3 length: 14 residues. CDR1 and CDR2 from the germline V gene are SEHNR and FQNEAQ (reference sequence). CDR3 residues: CASSFGGNTDTQYF. In DNA form, the CDR3 reads TGTGCTAGCAGCTTTGGAGGGAACACAGATACGCAGTATTTT.

This clonotype was observed at least ten times. The chain employs TRBV19 and TRBJ2-7; 9 nucleotides line up with TRBD1. V shed 3 bases, J shed 2 bases, and the junction held 2 bases outside the gene matches. The CDR3 consists of 14 residues. CDR1 is LNHDA and CDR2 is SQIVND in the germline V gene (reference sequence). CDR3 nucleotides: TGTGCCAGTAGTATTGGACAGGGGACCTACGAGCAGTACTTC. Protein product: CASSIGQGTYEQYF.